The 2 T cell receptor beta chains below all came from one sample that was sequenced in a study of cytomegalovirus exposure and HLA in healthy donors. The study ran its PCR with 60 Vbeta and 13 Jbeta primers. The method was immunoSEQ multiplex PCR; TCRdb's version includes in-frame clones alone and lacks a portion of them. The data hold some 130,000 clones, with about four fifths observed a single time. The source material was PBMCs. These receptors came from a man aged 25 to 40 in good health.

CDR3 protein: CASTLGRVDEKLFF. The CDR3 nucleotides read TGTGCCAGCACCCTGGGGAGGGTAGATGAAAAACTGTTTTTT. The gene calls are TRBV5-5 and TRBJ1-4; D is unclear. The germline gives CDR1 SGHKS, CDR2 YYEKEE (reference sequence). V gave up 6 bases and J gave up 6 bases, with 15 bases separating them. This CDR3 spans 14 amino acids.

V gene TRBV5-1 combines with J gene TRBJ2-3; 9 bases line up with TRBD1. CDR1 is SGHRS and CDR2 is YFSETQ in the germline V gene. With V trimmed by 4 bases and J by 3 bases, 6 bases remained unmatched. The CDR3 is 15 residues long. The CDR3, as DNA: TGCGCCAGCAGCGGGATGACAGGGGGTACAGATACGCAGTATTTT. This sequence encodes CASSGMTGGTDTQYF.